This T cell receptor beta chain was sequenced during a study of CXCR3-negative and CXCR3-positive naive CD8 T cells. Sorts that each held more than 250,000 cells were run in triplicate for every CD8+ T cell subset. A CD45RO-CCR7+CD27+CD95- profile was what naive CD8+ T cells displayed. In regard to this clonotype: The antigen is undetermined.

TRB cDNA libraries were made by UMI-labeled 5' RACE. TCRdb reprocessed the 5' RACE reads and stores each CDR3 protein as one record, lacking DNA. This table holds approximately 120,000 distinct CDR3 sequences. Findings and caveats of the study: Naive CXCR3-positive and CXCR3-negative cells shared TRBV-TRBJ usage; memory cells diverged. Greater hydrophobicity was found in TRB CDR3s of CXCR3-positive naive cells than of CXCR3-negative naive cells.

The CDR3 has 18 amino acids. Germline V gives CDR1 SGHVS, CDR2 FNYEAQ. V gene TRBV7-6 combines with J gene TRBJ2-1; TCRdb calls TRBD2, which cannot be checked without DNA. Sequences were obtained from naive CXCR3+ CD8+ T cells from blood. Subset given: CD45RO-CCR7+CD27+CD95- naive CD8+ T cells expressing CXCR3 (TNR3+). This TCR was sampled from a human donor in good health. Some clones in this sample may be carry-over from other donors' samples. The chain's CDR3 is CASSLLVSVQGRYNEQFF.